The 21 T cell receptor beta chains below all came from one sample that was sequenced in a study of T cell responses to AZD1222 COVID-19 vaccine. TCRdb's table, derived via immunoSEQ multiplex PCR, lists solely in-frame clones and lacks some. This table has about 150,000 clones, 85% to 95% appearing once. The sequencing here drew on peripheral blood, taken 28 days after the second AZD1222 dose. The receptors derive from an adult who received the AZD1222 COVID-19 vaccine.

V and J are TRBV25-1 and TRBJ2-7; D is ambiguous. Trimming removed 3 bases from V and 5 bases from J, with 14 bases in between. Germline assignment: CDR1 MGHDK and CDR2 SYGVNS. The CDR3 extends over 14 amino acids. DNA of the CDR3: TGTGCCAGCAGTGATACCGCCACGGGCCACGAGCAGTACTTC. Translation: CASSDTATGHEQYF.

The rearrangement links TRBV30 to TRBJ1-2; the match to TRBD1 covers 7 bases. Germline lookup yields CDR1 GTSNPN and CDR2 SVGIG (reference sequence). J gave up 5 bases and V 4 bases, and 7 bases lay outside the gene matches. This CDR3 has 13 residues. The CDR3 here is CAWKQGRKYGYTF. In DNA form, the CDR3 reads TGTGCCTGGAAACAGGGGAGGAAGTATGGCTACACCTTC.

The V and J genes are TRBV18 and TRBJ2-2; a weak D match, TRBD1 (5 bases). This CDR3 has 15 residues. V lost 2 bases and J lost 3, with 10 bases in between. From germline, CDR1 is KGHSH and CDR2 LQKENI. The CDR3 sequence: CASSPAGAHTGELFF. CDR3 nucleotides: TGTGCCAGCTCACCAGCTGGGGCTCACACCGGGGAGCTGTTTTTT.

The CDR3 sequence is CASSPGTSGRKTQYF. CDR3 coding DNA: TGTGCCAGCAGTCCGGGGACTAGCGGGAGGAAGACCCAGTACTTC. The gene calls are TRBV28 and TRBJ2-5; the match to TRBD2 covers 15 bases. CDR3 length: 15 amino acids. The germline V gene has CDR1 MDHEN and CDR2 SYDVKM. V trimming: 5 bases; J trimming: 6 bases; junction bases outside the gene matches: 4.

CDR3 region: CASSLSRLAGDEQYF. The CDR3 coding sequence is TGCGCCAGCAGCTTGTCGAGGCTAGCGGGAGACGAGCAGTACTTC. This chain uses TRBV5-1 with TRBJ2-7; TRBD2 matches at 10 bases. The CDR3 is made up of 15 amino acids. Germline V lookup: CDR1 SGHRS, CDR2 YFSETQ. J gave up 5 bases and V 1 base, and 6 bases lay outside the gene matches.

The gene calls are TRBV12-5 and TRBJ2-3; no reliable D call. This CDR3 is 14 amino acids long. V lost 1 base and J 6 bases, leaving 11 bases between the germline ends. Germline assignment: CDR1 LGHNT and CDR2 FRNRAP. The CDR3 region has the DNA TGTGCTAGTGGTTTGGACTCCCCGCGGGATACGCAGTATTTT. As protein: CASGLDSPRDTQYF.

This chain links TRBV7-6 with TRBJ2-2; possibly TRBD1 for D (6 bases). The germline V gene has CDR1 SGHVS and CDR2 FNYEAQ. The CDR3 consists of 17 residues. V gave up 1 base and J gave up 5 bases, with 17 bases separating them. The CDR3 nucleotides are TGTGCCAGCAGCTTAGGAGGGGTTACAGGGACAACCGGGGAGCTGTTTTTT. As protein: CASSLGGVTGTTGELFF.

This chain links TRBV11-2 with TRBJ2-7; TRBD1 agrees at 8 bases. The CDR3 consists of 17 residues. The V gene end was trimmed by 0 bases and the J gene end by 0 bases; junction bases not matched to a gene: 7. In germline, CDR1 is SGHAT, CDR2 FQNNGV. CDR3 coding DNA: TGTGCCAGCAGCTTAGACAGGGGGCTAAGGAGCTCCTACGAGCAGTACTTC. Translated: CASSLDRGLRSSYEQYF.

The chain is built from TRBV7-2 and TRBJ1-2; TRBD1 aligns across 11 bases. From germline, CDR1 is SGHTA and CDR2 FQGNSA. V lost 1 base and J lost 7; bases outside the gene matches: 5. The CDR3 is made up of 15 amino acids. CDR3 coding DNA: TGTGCCAGCAGCTTAGGGGGGACAGGGGGTGGTGGCTACACCTTC. This sequence encodes CASSLGGTGGGGYTF.

The DNA for the CDR3 is TGTGCCAGCAGCCCCCATCAGGGTTTCGTCGACATCAATGAGCAGTTCTTC. It encodes CASSPHQGFVDINEQFF. This chain links TRBV11-2 with TRBJ2-1, with TRBD1 as a possible D gene (5 bases). Germline V CDR1 and CDR2: SGHAT, FQNNGV. V was trimmed by 5 bases and J by 6 bases, leaving 23 bases between them. The CDR3 contains 17 residues.

This rearrangement joins TRBV2 to TRBJ2-7; D is ambiguous. This CDR3 region has 13 residues. Trimming left V 6 bases short and J 2 bases short, with 11 bases between. Germline values: CDR1 SNHLY, CDR2 FYNNEI. For the CDR3, the DNA is TGTGCCAGCAGGCCGGGTCGTACCTACGAGCAGTACTTC. Its translation: CASRPGRTYEQYF.

The chain joins TRBV29-1 to TRBJ1-2; 7 nucleotides line up with TRBD1. CDR1 and CDR2 from the germline V gene are SQVTM and ANQGSEA. V lost 3 bases and J lost 6; bases outside the gene matches: 7. The CDR3 spans 13 residues. The CDR3 sequence is CSVETGKAHGYTF. The DNA for the CDR3 is TGCAGCGTTGAGACAGGGAAGGCTCATGGCTACACCTTC.

The chain combines TRBV2 with TRBJ1-3, with D unclear. Per the germline V gene, CDR1 is SNHLY and CDR2 is FYNNEI. The ends were cut back, 5 bases at V and 4 bases at J, with 9 bases in the middle. The CDR3 is made up of 13 amino acids. CDR3 region: CASSSDGGNTIYF. CDR3 sequence (DNA): TGTGCCAGCAGTTCGGACGGGGGAAACACCATATATTTT.

This clone has a single count. The chain links TRBV6-5 to TRBJ1-5, with a tentative D call TRBD1 (5 bases). The CDR3 spans 14 residues. Trimming left V 6 bases short and J 7 bases short, with 16 bases between. CDR1 and CDR2 (germline): MNHEY, SVGAGI. CDR3 sequence: CASRQGTGSQPQHF. CDR3 DNA sequence: TGTGCCAGCAGGCAAGGGACCGGCTCCCAGCCCCAGCATTTT.

V and J are TRBV19 and TRBJ1-5, with D possibly being TRBD1 (6 bases). CDR1 LNHDA and CDR2 SQIVND come from the germline V gene (reference sequence). With 10 bases removed from V and 7 bases from J, the gap between germline ends came to 20 bases. The CDR3 extends over 14 amino acids. CDR3 in DNA: TGTGCCACTAACAACAGGGTATTCGGGCAGCCCCAGCATTTT. Translating it yields CATNNRVFGQPQHF.

The chain has TRBV18 and TRBJ1-2, with 7 bases aligning to TRBD1. The CDR3 length is 12 residues. The J segment lost 12 bases and the V segment lost 3 bases, leaving 7 bases of the junction unmatched. Germline CDR1 KGHSH, CDR2 LQKENI. As DNA, the CDR3 is TGTGCCAGCTCACCGCAACAGGGGCGAAACACCTTC. Its protein product is CASSPQQGRNTF. The full variable domain, in which reference TRBV18 and TRBJ1-2 provide the parts outside the CDR3, is NAGVMQNPRHLVRRRGQEARLRCSPMKGHSHVYWYRQLPEEGLKFMVYLQKENIIDESGMPKERFSAEFPKEGPSILRIQQVVRGDSAAYFCASSPQQGRNTFGSGTRLTVV.

The chain joins TRBV2 to TRBJ2-1, with D possibly matching TRBD1 (6 bases). CDR1 and CDR2 from the germline V gene are SNHLY and FYNNEI. The CDR3 contains 15 residues. V lost 5 bases, J lost 9 bases, and 20 bases lay in between. The DNA for the CDR3 is TGTGCCAGCAGTCATCGCCGCACAGGGTTGGGTGAGCAGTTCTTC. Amino acids: CASSHRRTGLGEQFF.

This chain connects TRBV7-8 to TRBJ1-1; the D is unclear. The V end was cut by 2 bases, the J end by 8 bases, with 15 bases between. CDR1 and CDR2 (germline): SGHVS, FQNEAQ. The CDR3 consists of 14 residues. CDR3 coding DNA: TGTGCCAGCAGCTTAAGGACGGCTAAACAAGAAGCTTTCTTT. Its protein is CASSLRTAKQEAFF.

CDR3 sequence: CASRGPVNYGYTF. The CDR3 DNA sequence: TGTGCCTCCCGGGGGCCGGTAAACTATGGCTACACCTTC. The chain couples TRBV2 to TRBJ1-2; D perhaps matches TRBD1 (6 bases). Per germline, CDR1 SNHLY and CDR2 FYNNEI. V shed 11 bases and J shed 2 bases, with 15 bases lying between them. This CDR3 contains 13 residues. Full variable domain (rest looked up from reference TRBV2 and TRBJ1-2): EPEVTQTPSHQVTQMGQEVILRCVPISNHLYFYWYRQILGQKVEFLVSFYNNEISEKSEIFDDQFSVERPDGSNFTLKIRSTKLEDSAMYFCASRGPVNYGYTFGSGTRLTVV.

This chain joins TRBV5-1 and TRBJ2-2; D gene uncertain. Per germline, CDR1 SGHRS and CDR2 YFSETQ. The V gene lost 1 base and the J gene lost 1 base, with 17 bases spanning the gap. This CDR3 region has 18 residues. In DNA form, the CDR3 reads TGCGCCAGCAGCTTGAAAGGGTCTGGGCAGGTGAACACCGGGGAGCTGTTTTTT. It specifies CASSLKGSGQVNTGELFF. The full variable domain, rest sourced from reference TRBV5-1 and TRBJ2-2, is KAGVTQTPRYLIKTRGQQVTLSCSPISGHRSVSWYQQTPGQGLQFLFEYFSETQRNKGNFPGRFSGRQFSNSRSEMNVSTLELGDSALYLCASSLKGSGQVNTGELFFGEGSRLTVL.

CDR3 protein: CASSPQGPGHSYNSPLHF. The CDR3 region has the DNA TGTGCCAGCAGCCCCCAGGGACCCGGACATTCCTATAATTCACCCCTCCACTTT. The genes are TRBV2 and TRBJ1-6; D is possibly TRBD1 (5 bases). Germline V gene lookup returns CDR1 SNHLY and CDR2 FYNNEI. This CDR3 contains 18 residues. Trimming took 6 bases from V and 1 from J, leaving 19 bases between them.